This passage covers 22 T cell receptor beta chains from one sample sequenced in a study of T cell clonotyping in hematopoietic cell transplantation (dated by TCRdb to 2020 to 2023). The method behind the library was the immunoSEQ multiplex PCR assay. The clones in this table, taken by TCRdb from immuneACCESS, are in-frame only. Not every clone is retained; where verified, under half of the shortfall comes from an unresolved V gene, and the cause of the rest is unknown. The sample data list about 6,500 clones, and about 97% of these were observed just once. Of the sample, roughly a sixth is held by the ten largest clones. This specimen's time point label, interpreted: recipient sample about 28 days before transplant, after cytoreduction. Sequences were derived from peripheral blood mononuclear cells, sampled before stem cell transplant. These receptor sequences come from a man between 65 and 85 years old with acute myeloid leukemia. Some clones in this sample may be carry-over from other donors' samples.

CDR3 region: CASSKQLAGWDEQFF. The CDR3 nucleotides read TGTGCCAGCAGTAAACAACTAGCGGGATGGGATGAGCAGTTCTTC. The rearrangement uses TRBV6-6 and TRBJ2-1; 10 bases fit TRBD2. Trimming removed 5 bases from V and 8 bases from J; junction bases left unmatched: 9. Germline CDR1 reads MNHNY; CDR2 reads SVGAGI (reference sequence). CDR3 length: 15 residues.

The chain recombines TRBV7-2 with TRBJ2-1; D gene unclear. V lost 3 bases and J 5 bases, leaving 14 bases between the germline ends. The CDR3 sequence is 15 residues long. Per the germline V gene, CDR1 is SGHTA and CDR2 is FQGNSA. As DNA, the CDR3 is TGTGCCAGCAGCTTCCTACTTGGTCCGGACAATGAGCAGTTCTTC. Translating gives CASSFLLGPDNEQFF.

V gene TRBV19 combines with J gene TRBJ2-2; D not certain. Germline values: CDR1 LNHDA, CDR2 SQIVND (reference sequence). The germline V and J ends were trimmed by 5 bases and 9 bases, with 7 bases remaining between them. The CDR3 extends over 11 amino acids. The CDR3 sequence: CASSATRELFF. CDR3 sequence (DNA): TGTGCCAGTAGTGCAACCCGGGAGCTGTTTTTT.

V is TRBV6-5 and J is TRBJ1-1, with TRBD1 identical over 9 bases. Germline V CDR1 and CDR2: MNHEY, SVGAGI. V dropped 5 bases and J dropped 6; count of bases not matched to a gene: 4. The length of the CDR3 is 13 residues. The CDR3 nucleotides read TGTGCCAGCAGTCGACAGGGGGGGTCTGAAGCTTTCTTT. Encoded protein: CASSRQGGSEAFF.

The chain has TRBV7-2 and TRBJ1-5; tentative D call: TRBD1 (5 bases). Per the germline V gene, CDR1 is SGHTA and CDR2 is FQGNSA. This CDR3 has 14 amino acids. Trimming left V 5 bases short and J 1 base short, with 9 bases between. In DNA form, the CDR3 reads TGTGCCAGCAGCCTGGGACGGAGCAATCAGCCCCAGCATTTT. As protein: CASSLGRSNQPQHF.

This chain uses TRBV6-5 with TRBJ1-1; the D gene is possibly TRBD1 (5 bases). The CDR3 covers 12 residues. The V gene's germline CDR1 is MNHEY and CDR2 SVGAGI. V dropped 6 bases and J dropped 10 bases, with 15 bases sitting between them. In DNA form, the CDR3 reads TGTGCCAGCAGATCCCGCGGCCAGGGAGCTTTCTTT. Translating it yields CASRSRGQGAFF.

The CDR3 DNA sequence: TGTGCCAGCAGTCGCAGACAGGGGAGCTATGGCTACACCTTC. This sequence encodes CASSRRQGSYGYTF. The V gene is TRBV7-2, the J gene TRBJ1-2; 8 nucleotides agree with TRBD1. The V gene end was trimmed by 6 bases and the J gene end by 4 bases; junction bases not matched to a gene: 7. CDR3 length: 14 residues. In germline, CDR1 is SGHTA, CDR2 FQGNSA.

The CDR3 sequence: CASSLSKGGYGYTF. For the CDR3, the DNA is TGTGCCAGCAGTTTATCAAAGGGGGGCTATGGCTACACCTTC. The chain couples TRBV27 to TRBJ1-2, with D possibly matching TRBD1 (6 bases). The CDR3 is 14 amino acids. CDR1 MNHEY and CDR2 SMNVEV come from the germline V gene (reference sequence). V was clipped by 0 bases and J by 4 bases, with 9 bases between them.

This chain connects TRBV5-1 to TRBJ1-2, with 7 positions matching TRBD1. From germline, CDR1 is SGHRS and CDR2 YFSETQ. This CDR3 contains 16 residues. V shed 0 bases and J 4 bases; nucleotides not matched to a gene: 9. CDR3 nucleotide sequence: TGCGCCAGCAGCTTGGCCTTAGGGGGCAAACTCTATGGCTACACCTTC. Protein sequence: CASSLALGGKLYGYTF. The full variable domain, completed using reference TRBV5-1 and TRBJ1-2, is KAGVTQTPRYLIKTRGQQVTLSCSPISGHRSVSWYQQTPGQGLQFLFEYFSETQRNKGNFPGRFSGRQFSNSRSEMNVSTLELGDSALYLCASSLALGGKLYGYTFGSGTRLTVV.

This chain connects TRBV27 to TRBJ2-3; the D call may be TRBD1 or TRBD2 (5 bases each). Germline lookup yields CDR1 MNHEY and CDR2 SMNVEV (reference sequence). The V and J ends lost 4 bases and 3 bases respectively, with 14 bases between them. The CDR3 covers 15 residues. CDR3 in amino acids: CASSSPGAPTDTQYF. Written as DNA, the CDR3 is TGTGCCAGCAGTTCCCCCGGGGCCCCAACAGATACGCAGTATTTT.

The CDR3 here is CASSFRGAVSSYEQYF. The CDR3 nucleotides are TGTGCCAGCAGCTTCCGCGGGGCCGTTAGCTCCTACGAGCAGTACTTC. The rearrangement uses TRBV9 and TRBJ2-7, with a weak D call TRBD2 (6 bases). This CDR3 region has 16 residues. The germline V gene has CDR1 SGDLS and CDR2 YYNGEE. V lost 4 bases and J 0 bases, leaving 17 bases between the germline ends. The variable domain in full, with the rest retrieved from reference TRBV9 and TRBJ2-7, is DSGVTQTPKHLITATGQRVTLRCSPRSGDLSVYWYQQSLDQGLQFLIQYYNGEERAKGNILERFSAQQFPDLHSELNLSSLELGDSALYFCASSFRGAVSSYEQYFGPGTRLTVT.

The chain couples TRBV5-1 to TRBJ1-2, with 8 positions matching TRBD1. Germline V gene data show CDR1 as SGHRS and CDR2 as YFSETQ. The CDR3 runs to 15 residues. V lost 3 bases and J lost 4; bases outside the gene matches: 8. The CDR3 coding sequence is TGCGCCAGCAGCTCGAGACAGGGGCTTGGCTATGGCTACACCTTC. Protein: CASSSRQGLGYGYTF. Full variable domain (outside the CDR3, taken from reference TRBV5-1 and TRBJ1-2): KAGVTQTPRYLIKTRGQQVTLSCSPISGHRSVSWYQQTPGQGLQFLFEYFSETQRNKGNFPGRFSGRQFSNSRSEMNVSTLELGDSALYLCASSSRQGLGYGYTFGSGTRLTVV.

The chain couples TRBV5-1 to TRBJ2-7; D possibly uses TRBD1 or TRBD2 (6 bases each). This CDR3 is 15 amino acids long. Germline V CDR1 and CDR2: SGHRS, YFSETQ. The V and J ends lost 4 bases and 2 bases respectively, with 16 bases between them. Here the CDR3 reads CASSGTGTTTYEQYF. The CDR3 DNA is TGCGCCAGCAGCGGGACTGGGACAACCACCTACGAGCAGTACTTC.

V gene TRBV11-1 combines with J gene TRBJ1-3, with D uncertain. This CDR3 has 12 residues. Per the germline V gene, CDR1 is SGHAT and CDR2 is FQDESV (reference sequence). Trimming left V 8 bases short and J 4 bases short, with 9 bases between. CDR3 DNA sequence: TGTGCCAGCTTCGGAAACGGAAACACCATATATTTT. Encoded protein: CASFGNGNTIYF.

The chain couples TRBV6-5 to TRBJ2-2; possible D gene TRBD1, 5 bases. The V end was cut by 5 bases, the J end by 6 bases, with 16 bases between. The CDR3 runs to 15 residues. In germline, CDR1 is MNHEY, CDR2 SVGAGI. CDR3 amino acids: CASSVPGILPGELFF. DNA for the CDR3: TGTGCCAGCAGTGTGCCAGGGATTTTACCCGGGGAGCTGTTTTTT.

The rearrangement links TRBV15 to TRBJ1-2, with D unclear. This CDR3 spans 15 amino acids. Germline CDR1 reads LNHNV; CDR2 reads YYDKDF (reference sequence). V lost 1 base and J 2 bases, leaving 11 bases between the germline ends. This chain's CDR3 is CATSRGRLENYGYTF. The CDR3 bases are TGTGCCACCAGCAGAGGCCGCTTAGAGAACTATGGCTACACCTTC.

The chain joins TRBV19 to TRBJ1-2; D gene uncertain. Germline V gene data show CDR1 as LNHDA and CDR2 as SQIVND (reference sequence). V shed 4 bases and J shed 8 bases, with 11 bases lying between them. CDR3 length equals 12 residues. The CDR3 loop reads CASSTQTGGYTF. CDR3 sequence (DNA): TGTGCCAGTAGTACTCAGACGGGAGGCTACACCTTC.

The chain couples TRBV19 to TRBJ2-7; 8 bases map to TRBD2. The CDR3 runs to 13 residues. The V and J ends lost 3 bases and 4 bases, in that order; junction bases with no gene match: 2. The V gene's germline CDR1 is LNHDA and CDR2 SQIVND (reference sequence). The CDR3 protein is CASSIGGGYEQYF. CDR3 bases: TGTGCCAGTAGTATCGGGGGGGGTTACGAGCAGTACTTC. The full variable domain, with the rest looked up from reference TRBV19 and TRBJ2-7, is DGGITQSPKYLFRKEGQNVTLSCEQNLNHDAMYWYRQDPGQGLRLIYYSQIVNDFQKGDIAEGYSVSREKKESFPLTVTSAQKNPTAFYLCASSIGGGYEQYFGPGTRLTVT.

This clone was found once. The chain is built from TRBV4-3 and TRBJ2-6, with D perhaps TRBD2 (6 bases). V lost 0 bases and J lost 0, with 6 bases in between. The CDR3 is made up of 16 amino acids. Germline CDR1 is LGHNA and CDR2 is YSLEER. CDR3 amino acids: CASSQEGGSGANVLTF. The CDR3 DNA reads as TGCGCCAGCAGCCAAGAGGGGGGCTCTGGGGCCAACGTCCTGACTTTC.

Here the CDR3 reads CASRGQGSSPLHF. CDR3 bases: TGTGCCAGCAGGGGACAGGGGAGTTCACCCCTCCACTTT. The chain links TRBV2 to TRBJ1-6, with 10 bases lining up with TRBD1. The CDR3 contains 13 residues. J was trimmed by 9 bases and V by 6 bases; bases with no gene match: 2. Per germline, CDR1 SNHLY and CDR2 FYNNEI.

The chain uses TRBV4-2 and TRBJ1-3; D may be TRBD1 (6 bases). V was trimmed by 4 bases and J by 0 bases, leaving 16 bases between them. The length of the CDR3 is 17 residues. Germline CDR1 LGHNA, CDR2 YNFKEQ. This chain's CDR3 is CASSPSTGIYSGNTIYF. The CDR3, as DNA: TGTGCCAGCAGCCCCAGCACAGGGATTTACTCTGGAAACACCATATATTTT.

This chain's CDR3 is CASSPKDRGGLNTEAFF. As DNA, the CDR3 is TGTGCCAGCAGCCCTAAGGACAGGGGCGGCCTGAACACTGAAGCTTTCTTT. This sequence joins TRBV27 and TRBJ1-1, with TRBD1 matching 9 bases. The germline gives CDR1 MNHEY, CDR2 SMNVEV (reference sequence). The V segment lost 6 bases and the J segment 0 bases; nucleotides outside the gene matches: 11. The CDR3 extends over 17 amino acids.